Described below is a single TCR beta chain sequence and its context. The entry originates in a study of blood T cell repertoires in COVID-19. About the research overall: T cells, B-cell-depleted T cells, or PBMCs supplied cDNA or gDNA.

Sequenced by immunoSEQ multiplex PCR; TCRdb stores in-frame clones only, minus some. The table shows approximately 470,000 clones, with around 90% occurring only once. V lost 4 bases to trimming and J lost 7 bases; unmatched junction nucleotides: 10. The CDR3 has 15 residues. Germline loops: CDR1 SGHRS, CDR2 YFSETQ. Specimen: PBMCs or T cells enriched from blood (not recorded which). This chain connects TRBV5-1 to TRBJ2-1; 8 nucleotides agree with TRBD2. The receptor comes from a woman younger than 35 who had recovered from COVID-19. CDR3 bases: TGCGCCAGCAGCCCGGGAACTAGCGGACAGAATGAGCAGTTCTTC. This encodes CASSPGTSGQNEQFF.